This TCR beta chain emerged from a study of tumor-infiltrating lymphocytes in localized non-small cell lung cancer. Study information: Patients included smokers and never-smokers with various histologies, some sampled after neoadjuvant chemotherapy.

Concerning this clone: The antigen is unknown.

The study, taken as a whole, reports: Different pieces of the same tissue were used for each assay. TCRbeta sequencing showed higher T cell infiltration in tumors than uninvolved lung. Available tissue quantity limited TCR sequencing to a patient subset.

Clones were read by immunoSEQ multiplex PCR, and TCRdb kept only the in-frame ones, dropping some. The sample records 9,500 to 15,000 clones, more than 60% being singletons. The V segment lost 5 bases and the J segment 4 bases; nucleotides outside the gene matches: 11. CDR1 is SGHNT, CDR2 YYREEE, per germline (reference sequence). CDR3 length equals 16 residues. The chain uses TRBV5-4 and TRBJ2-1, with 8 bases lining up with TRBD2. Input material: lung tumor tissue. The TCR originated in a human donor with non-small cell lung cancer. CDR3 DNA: TGTGCCAGCAGTCCGGCGGGGGGCCTAAGATACAATGAGCAGTTCTTC. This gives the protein CASSPAGGLRYNEQFF.